One TCR beta chain is described in this entry. Its matching antigen is unknown. These data are taken from a study of siplizumab effects on memory and regulatory T cells. Regarding the study as a whole: Confirmation was lacking for the suppressive function of proliferating Tregs derived from siplizumab cultures. Most proliferating CD4+ or CD8+ clones, roughly 75-96%, had no naive or memory assignment.

Method: immunoSEQ multiplex PCR; TCRdb's copy keeps in-frame clones and lacks some. The repertoire includes about 100,000 clones, around 90% of them detected once, and roughly 2.7% sits in the top ten. Germline CDR1 and CDR2: MNHEY and SMNVEV (reference sequence). V was trimmed by 5 bases and J by 0 bases, leaving 8 bases between them. This CDR3 comprises 15 residues. This TCR came from a human donor in good health. Some clones in this sample may be carry-over from other donors' samples. This sequence joins TRBV27 and TRBJ2-6; D unresolved. The sample was CD4+ T cells sorted from blood. CDR3 sequence reads: CASSAQNSGANVLTF. CDR3 DNA: TGTGCCAGCAGTGCGCAAAACTCTGGGGCCAACGTCCTGACTTTC.